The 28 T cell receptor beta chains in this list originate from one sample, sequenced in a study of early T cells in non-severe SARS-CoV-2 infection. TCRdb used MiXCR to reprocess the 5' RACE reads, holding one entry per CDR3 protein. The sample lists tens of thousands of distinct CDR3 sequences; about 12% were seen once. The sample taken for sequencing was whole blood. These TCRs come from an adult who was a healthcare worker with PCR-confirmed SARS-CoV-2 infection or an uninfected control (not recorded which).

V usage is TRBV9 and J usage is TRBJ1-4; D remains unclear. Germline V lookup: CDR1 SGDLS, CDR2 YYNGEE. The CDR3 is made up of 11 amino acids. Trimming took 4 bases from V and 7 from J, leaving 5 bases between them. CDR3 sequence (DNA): TGTGCCAGCAGCCCCGGTGAAAAACTGTTTTTT. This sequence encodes CASSPGEKLFF.

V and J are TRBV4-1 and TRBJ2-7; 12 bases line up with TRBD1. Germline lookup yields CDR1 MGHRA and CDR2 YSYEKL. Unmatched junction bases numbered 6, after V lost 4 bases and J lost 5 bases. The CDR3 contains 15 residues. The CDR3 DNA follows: TGCGCCAGCAGCCCCACCGGGACAGGGGGCCACGAGCAGTACTTC. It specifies CASSPTGTGGHEQYF.

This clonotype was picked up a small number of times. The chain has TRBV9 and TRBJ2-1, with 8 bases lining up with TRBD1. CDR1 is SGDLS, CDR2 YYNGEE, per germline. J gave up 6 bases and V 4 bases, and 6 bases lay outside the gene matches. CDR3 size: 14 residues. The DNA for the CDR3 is TGTGCCAGCAGCCGGGACAGGCGTGTCAATGAGCAGTTCTTC. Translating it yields CASSRDRRVNEQFF.

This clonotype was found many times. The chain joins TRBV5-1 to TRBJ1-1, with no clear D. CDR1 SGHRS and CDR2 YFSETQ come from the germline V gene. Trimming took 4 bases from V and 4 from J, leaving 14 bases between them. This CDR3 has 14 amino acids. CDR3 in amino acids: CASSVSPSFTEAFF. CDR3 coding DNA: TGCGCCAGCAGCGTTTCACCTAGCTTCACTGAAGCTTTCTTT.

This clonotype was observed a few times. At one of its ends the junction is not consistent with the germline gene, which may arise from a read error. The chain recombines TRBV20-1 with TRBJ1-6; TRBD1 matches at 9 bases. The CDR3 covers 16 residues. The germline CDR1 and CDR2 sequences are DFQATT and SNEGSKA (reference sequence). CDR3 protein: CSAPRTGGSHNSPLHF. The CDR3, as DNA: TGCAGTGCGCCCCGCACAGGGGGCTCCCATAATTCACCCCTCCACTTT.

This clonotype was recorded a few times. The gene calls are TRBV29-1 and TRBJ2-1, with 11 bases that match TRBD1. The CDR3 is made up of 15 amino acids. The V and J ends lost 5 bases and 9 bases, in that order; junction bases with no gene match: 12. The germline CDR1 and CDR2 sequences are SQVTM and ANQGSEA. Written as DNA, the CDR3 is TGCAGCGTTCCCGCAAGGAGGACAGGGGGCTTTGAGCAGTTCTTC. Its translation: CSVPARRTGGFEQFF.

CDR3 loop: CASSWTGNSYNEQFF. The CDR3 DNA reads TGCGCCAGCAGCTGGACAGGGAACTCCTACAATGAGCAGTTCTTC. The chain links TRBV5-1 to TRBJ2-1; 8 bases map to TRBD1. The CDR3 spans 15 residues. CDR1 is SGHRS and CDR2 is YFSETQ in the germline V gene. V shed 3 bases, J shed 0 bases, and the junction held 2 bases outside the gene matches. The full variable domain, rest sourced from reference TRBV5-1 and TRBJ2-1, is KAGVTQTPRYLIKTRGQQVTLSCSPISGHRSVSWYQQTPGQGLQFLFEYFSETQRNKGNFPGRFSGRQFSNSRSEMNVSTLELGDSALYLCASSWTGNSYNEQFFGPGTRLTVL.

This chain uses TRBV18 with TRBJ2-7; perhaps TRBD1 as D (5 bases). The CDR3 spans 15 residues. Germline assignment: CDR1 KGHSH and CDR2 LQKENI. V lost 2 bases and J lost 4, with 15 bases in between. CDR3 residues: CASSPFQGRRYEQYF. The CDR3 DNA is TGTGCCAGCTCACCATTTCAGGGCCGGCGGTACGAGCAGTACTTC.

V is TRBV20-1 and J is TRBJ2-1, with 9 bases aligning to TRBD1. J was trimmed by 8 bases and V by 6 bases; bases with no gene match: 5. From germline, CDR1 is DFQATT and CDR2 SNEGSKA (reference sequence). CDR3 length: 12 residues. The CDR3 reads CSARDRVDEQFF. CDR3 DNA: TGCAGTGCAAGGGACAGGGTGGATGAGCAGTTCTTC.

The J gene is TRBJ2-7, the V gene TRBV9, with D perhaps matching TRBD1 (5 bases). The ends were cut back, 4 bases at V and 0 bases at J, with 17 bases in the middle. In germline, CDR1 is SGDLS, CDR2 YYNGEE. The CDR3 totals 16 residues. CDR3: CASSPQASTVSYEQYF. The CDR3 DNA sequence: TGTGCCAGCAGCCCTCAAGCCTCGACAGTCTCCTACGAGCAGTACTTC.

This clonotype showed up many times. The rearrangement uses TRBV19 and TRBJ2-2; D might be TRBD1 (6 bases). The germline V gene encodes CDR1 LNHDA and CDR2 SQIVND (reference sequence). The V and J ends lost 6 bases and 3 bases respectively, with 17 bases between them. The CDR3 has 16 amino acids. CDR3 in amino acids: CASRERWGRDTGELFF. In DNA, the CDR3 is TGTGCCAGTAGGGAGCGATGGGGGCGCGACACCGGGGAGCTGTTTTTT.

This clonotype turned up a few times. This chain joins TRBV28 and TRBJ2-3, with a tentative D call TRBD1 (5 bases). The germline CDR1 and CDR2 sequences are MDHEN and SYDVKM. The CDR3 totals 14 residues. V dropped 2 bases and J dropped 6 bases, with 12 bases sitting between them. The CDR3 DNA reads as TGTGCCAGCAGTTTACCCTCCAGGGTTGATACGCAGTATTTT. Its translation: CASSLPSRVDTQYF.

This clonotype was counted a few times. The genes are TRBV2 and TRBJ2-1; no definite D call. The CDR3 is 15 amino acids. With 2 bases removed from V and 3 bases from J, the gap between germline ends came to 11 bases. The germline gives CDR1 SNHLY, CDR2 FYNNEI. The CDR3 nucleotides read TGTGCCAGCAGTGAACGTGATTCTGTCTACAATGAGCAGTTCTTC. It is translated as CASSERDSVYNEQFF. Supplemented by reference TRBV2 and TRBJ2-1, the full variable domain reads EPEVTQTPSHQVTQMGQEVILRCVPISNHLYFYWYRQILGQKVEFLVSFYNNEISEKSEIFDDQFSVERPDGSNFTLKIRSTKLEDSAMYFCASSERDSVYNEQFFGPGTRLTVL.

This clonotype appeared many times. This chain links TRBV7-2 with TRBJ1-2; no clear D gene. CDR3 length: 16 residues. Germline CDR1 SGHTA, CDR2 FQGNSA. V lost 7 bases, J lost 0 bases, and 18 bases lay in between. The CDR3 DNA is TGTGCCAGCACTATAGGGAGAATGGGGACTAACTATGGCTACACCTTC. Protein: CASTIGRMGTNYGYTF.

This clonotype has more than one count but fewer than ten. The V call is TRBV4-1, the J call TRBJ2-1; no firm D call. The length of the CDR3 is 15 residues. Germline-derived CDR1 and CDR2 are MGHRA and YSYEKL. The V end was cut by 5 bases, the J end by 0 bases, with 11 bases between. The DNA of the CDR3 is TGCGCCAGCAGCTCGGAACCCAGCTCCTACAATGAGCAGTTCTTC. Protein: CASSSEPSSYNEQFF.

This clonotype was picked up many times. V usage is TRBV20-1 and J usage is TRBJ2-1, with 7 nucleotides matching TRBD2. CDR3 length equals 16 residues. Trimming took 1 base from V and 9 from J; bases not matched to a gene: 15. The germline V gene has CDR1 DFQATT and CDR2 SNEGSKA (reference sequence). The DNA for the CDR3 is TGCAGTGCTAGAGCCCTAGGAATAGCGGGCGGGGGTGAGCAGTTCTTC. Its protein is CSARALGIAGGGEQFF.

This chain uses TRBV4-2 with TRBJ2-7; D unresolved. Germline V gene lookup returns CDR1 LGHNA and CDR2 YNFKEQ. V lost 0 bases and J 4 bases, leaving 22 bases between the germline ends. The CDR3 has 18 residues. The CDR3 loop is CASSQDSPPRRPSYEQYF. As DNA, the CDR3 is TGTGCCAGCAGCCAAGATAGCCCACCCAGACGGCCTTCGTACGAGCAGTACTTC.

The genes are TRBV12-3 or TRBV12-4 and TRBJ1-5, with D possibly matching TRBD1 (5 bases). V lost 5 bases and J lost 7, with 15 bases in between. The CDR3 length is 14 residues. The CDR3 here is CASSPQGVRQPQHF. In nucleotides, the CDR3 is TGTGCCAGCAGTCCTCAGGGAGTGAGACAGCCCCAGCATTTT.

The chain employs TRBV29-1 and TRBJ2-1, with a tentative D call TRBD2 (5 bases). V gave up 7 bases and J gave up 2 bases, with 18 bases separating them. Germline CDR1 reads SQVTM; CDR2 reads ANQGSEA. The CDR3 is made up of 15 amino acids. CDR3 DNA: TGCAGCGCCGTCCTACTAGAGTCCGCCTACAATGAGCAGTTCTTC. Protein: CSAVLLESAYNEQFF.

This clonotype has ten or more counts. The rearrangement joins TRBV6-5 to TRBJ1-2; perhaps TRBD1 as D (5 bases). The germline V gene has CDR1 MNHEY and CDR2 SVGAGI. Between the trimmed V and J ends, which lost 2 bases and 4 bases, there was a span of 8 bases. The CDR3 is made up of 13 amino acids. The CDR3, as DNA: TGTGCCAGCAGTTACGGGGGAAGCTATGGCTACACCTTC. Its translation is CASSYGGSYGYTF.

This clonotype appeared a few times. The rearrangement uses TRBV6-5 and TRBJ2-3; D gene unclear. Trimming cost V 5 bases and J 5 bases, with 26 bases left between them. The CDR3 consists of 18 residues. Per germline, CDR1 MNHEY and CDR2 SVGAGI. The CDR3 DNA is TGTGCCAGCAGTCCCCTTGGGTCTCGGGCCCCGTGGGGAGATACGCAGTATTTT. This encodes CASSPLGSRAPWGDTQYF.

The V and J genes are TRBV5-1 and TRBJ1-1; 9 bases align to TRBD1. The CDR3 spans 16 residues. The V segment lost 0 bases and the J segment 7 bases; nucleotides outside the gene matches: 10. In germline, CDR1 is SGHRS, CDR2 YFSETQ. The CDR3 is CASSLGTTGGPIEAFF. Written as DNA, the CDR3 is TGCGCCAGCAGCTTGGGCACAACAGGGGGCCCAATTGAAGCTTTCTTT. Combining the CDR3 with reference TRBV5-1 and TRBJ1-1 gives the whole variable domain KAGVTQTPRYLIKTRGQQVTLSCSPISGHRSVSWYQQTPGQGLQFLFEYFSETQRNKGNFPGRFSGRQFSNSRSEMNVSTLELGDSALYLCASSLGTTGGPIEAFFGQGTRLTVV.

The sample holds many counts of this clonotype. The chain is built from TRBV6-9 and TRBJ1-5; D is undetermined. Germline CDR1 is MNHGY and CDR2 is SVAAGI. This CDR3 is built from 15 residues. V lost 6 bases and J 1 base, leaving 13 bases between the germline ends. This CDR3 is CASRPRLYSNQPQHF. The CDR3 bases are TGTGCCAGCAGACCCCGACTTTACAGCAATCAGCCCCAGCATTTT.

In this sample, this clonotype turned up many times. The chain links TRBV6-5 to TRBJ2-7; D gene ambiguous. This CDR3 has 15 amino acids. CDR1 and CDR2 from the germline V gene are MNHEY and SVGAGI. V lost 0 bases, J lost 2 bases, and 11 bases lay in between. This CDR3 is CASSYSIEVPYEQYF. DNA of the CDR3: TGTGCCAGCAGTTACTCGATTGAAGTTCCCTACGAGCAGTACTTC.

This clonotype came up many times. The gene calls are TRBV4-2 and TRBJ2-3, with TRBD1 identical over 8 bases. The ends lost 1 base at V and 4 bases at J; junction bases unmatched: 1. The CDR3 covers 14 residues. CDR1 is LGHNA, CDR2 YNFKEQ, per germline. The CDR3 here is CASSQAGGSDTQYF. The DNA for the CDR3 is TGTGCCAGCAGCCAAGCAGGGGGCTCAGATACGCAGTATTTT.

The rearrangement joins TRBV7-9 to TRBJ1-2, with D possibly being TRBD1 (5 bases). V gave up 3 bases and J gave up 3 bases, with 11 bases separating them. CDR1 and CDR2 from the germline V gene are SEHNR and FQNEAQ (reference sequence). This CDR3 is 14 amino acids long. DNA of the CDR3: TGTGCCAGCAGCTTCGAGGGGCCGTACTATGGCTACACCTTC. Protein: CASSFEGPYYGYTF.

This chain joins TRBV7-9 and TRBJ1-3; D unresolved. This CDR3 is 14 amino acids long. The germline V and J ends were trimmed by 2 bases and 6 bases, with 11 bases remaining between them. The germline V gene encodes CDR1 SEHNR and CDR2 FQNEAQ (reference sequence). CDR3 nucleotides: TGTGCCAGCAGCTTAATAGGAGCGGAAAACACCATATATTTT. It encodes CASSLIGAENTIYF.

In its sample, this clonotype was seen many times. In DNA form, the CDR3 reads TGTGCCAGCAGTCCCGGGACAGGCGACTACGAGCAGTACTTC. It is translated as CASSPGTGDYEQYF. The chain links TRBV28 to TRBJ2-7, with 8 bases identical to TRBD1. The CDR3 totals 14 residues. The ends lost 5 bases at V and 3 bases at J; junction bases unmatched: 6. Germline V gene data show CDR1 as MDHEN and CDR2 as SYDVKM.